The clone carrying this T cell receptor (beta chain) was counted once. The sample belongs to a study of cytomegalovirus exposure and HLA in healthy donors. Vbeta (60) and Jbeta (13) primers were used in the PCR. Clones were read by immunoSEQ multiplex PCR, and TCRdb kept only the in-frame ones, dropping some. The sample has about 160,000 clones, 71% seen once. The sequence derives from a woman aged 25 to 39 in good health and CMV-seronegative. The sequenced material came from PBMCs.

The CDR3 DNA is TGTGCCAGCAACCTACCCGGGGGCTATGGCTACACCTTC. Encoded protein: CASNLPGGYGYTF. The rearrangement links TRBV28 to TRBJ1-2; possibly TRBD1 for D (5 bases). Trimming shortened V by 7 bases and J by 4 bases, and 13 bases separated the two germline ends. The CDR3 is 13 amino acids. Germline V gene lookup returns CDR1 MDHEN and CDR2 SYDVKM.